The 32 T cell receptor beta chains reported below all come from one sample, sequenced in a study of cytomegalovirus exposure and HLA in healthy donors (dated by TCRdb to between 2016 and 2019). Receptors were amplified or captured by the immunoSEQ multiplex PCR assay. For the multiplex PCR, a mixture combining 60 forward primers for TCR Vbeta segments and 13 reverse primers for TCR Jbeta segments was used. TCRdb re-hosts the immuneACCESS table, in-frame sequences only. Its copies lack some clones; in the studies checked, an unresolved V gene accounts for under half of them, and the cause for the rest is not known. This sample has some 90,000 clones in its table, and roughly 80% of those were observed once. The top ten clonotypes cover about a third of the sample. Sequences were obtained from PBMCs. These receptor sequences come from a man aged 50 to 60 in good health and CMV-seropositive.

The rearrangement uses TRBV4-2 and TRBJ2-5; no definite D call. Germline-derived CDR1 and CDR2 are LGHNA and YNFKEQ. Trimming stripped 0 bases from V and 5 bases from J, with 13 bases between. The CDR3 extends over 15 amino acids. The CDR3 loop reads CASSQEGSLGETQYF. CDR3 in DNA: TGTGCCAGCAGCCAAGAGGGCAGCCTTGGGGAGACCCAGTACTTC.

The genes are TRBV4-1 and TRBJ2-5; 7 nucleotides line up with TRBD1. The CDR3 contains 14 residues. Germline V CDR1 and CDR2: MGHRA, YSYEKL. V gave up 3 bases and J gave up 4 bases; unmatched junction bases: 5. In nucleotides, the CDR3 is TGCGCCAGCAGCCACCCGGACAGGTCAGAGACCCAGTACTTC. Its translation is CASSHPDRSETQYF.

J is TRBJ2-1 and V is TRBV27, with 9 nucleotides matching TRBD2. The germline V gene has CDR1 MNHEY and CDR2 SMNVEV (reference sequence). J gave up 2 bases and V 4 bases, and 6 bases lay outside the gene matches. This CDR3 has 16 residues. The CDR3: CASSSARGRAYNEQFF. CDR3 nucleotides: TGTGCCAGCAGTTCCGCCCGCGGGAGGGCCTACAATGAGCAGTTCTTC.

The CDR3 region has the DNA TGTGCCAGAAGCTTAAGTTTGGCGGGAGGGGTTTCCTACGAGCAGTACTTC. As protein: CARSLSLAGGVSYEQYF. This chain connects TRBV7-5 to TRBJ2-7; TRBD2, as called in the table, went unchecked against the DNA. TRBV7-5 is noted as a pseudogene. The CDR3 runs 17 residues.

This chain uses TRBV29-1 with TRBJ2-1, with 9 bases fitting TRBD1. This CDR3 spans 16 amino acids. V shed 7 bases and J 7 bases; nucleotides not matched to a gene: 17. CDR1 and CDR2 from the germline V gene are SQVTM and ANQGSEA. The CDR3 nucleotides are TGCAGCGCTAGCACCGGGACAGGGATTAGGCATAATGAGCAGTTCTTC. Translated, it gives CSASTGTGIRHNEQFF.

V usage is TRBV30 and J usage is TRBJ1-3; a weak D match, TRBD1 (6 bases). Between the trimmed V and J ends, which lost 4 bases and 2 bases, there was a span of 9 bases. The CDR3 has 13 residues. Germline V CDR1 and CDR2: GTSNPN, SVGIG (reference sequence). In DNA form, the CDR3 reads TGTGCCTGGAACAGGGTAGCTGGAAACACCATATATTTT. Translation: CAWNRVAGNTIYF.

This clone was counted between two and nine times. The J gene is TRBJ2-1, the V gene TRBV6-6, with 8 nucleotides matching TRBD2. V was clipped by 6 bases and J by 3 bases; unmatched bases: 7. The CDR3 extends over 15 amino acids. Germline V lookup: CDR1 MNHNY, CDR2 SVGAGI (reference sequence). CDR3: CASSPSGPNYNEQFF. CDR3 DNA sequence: TGTGCCAGCAGCCCTAGCGGGCCCAACTACAATGAGCAGTTCTTC.

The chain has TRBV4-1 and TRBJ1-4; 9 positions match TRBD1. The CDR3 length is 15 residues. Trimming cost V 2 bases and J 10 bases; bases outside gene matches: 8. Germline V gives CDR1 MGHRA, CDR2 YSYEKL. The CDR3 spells CASSQSGQGKAKLFF. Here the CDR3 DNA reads TGCGCCAGCAGCCAAAGTGGACAGGGGAAGGCAAAACTGTTTTTT.

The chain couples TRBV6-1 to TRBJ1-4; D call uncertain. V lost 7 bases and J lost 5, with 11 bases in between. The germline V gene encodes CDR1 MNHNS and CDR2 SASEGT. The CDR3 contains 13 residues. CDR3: CASIGGLNEKLFF. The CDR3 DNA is TGTGCCAGCATTGGAGGGCTCAATGAAAAACTGTTTTTT.

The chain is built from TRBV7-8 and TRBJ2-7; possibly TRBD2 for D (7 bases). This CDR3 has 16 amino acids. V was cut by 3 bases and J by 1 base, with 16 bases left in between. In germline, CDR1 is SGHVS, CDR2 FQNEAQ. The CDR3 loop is CASSLGGASESYEQYF. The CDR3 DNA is TGTGCCAGCAGCTTGGGGGGGGCTAGCGAGTCCTACGAGCAGTACTTC.

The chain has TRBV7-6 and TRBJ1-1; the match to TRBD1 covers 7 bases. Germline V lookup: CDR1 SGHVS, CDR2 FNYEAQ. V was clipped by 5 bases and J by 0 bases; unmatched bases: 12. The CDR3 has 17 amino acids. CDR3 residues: CASSGRRQGTMNTEAFF. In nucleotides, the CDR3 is TGTGCCAGCAGCGGAAGACGACAGGGAACCATGAACACTGAAGCTTTCTTT.

For the CDR3, the DNA is TGTGCCAGCAGTTTGCCAGGCACTGAAGCTTTCTTT. Translation: CASSLPGTEAFF. The rearrangement links TRBV28 to TRBJ1-1, with D unresolved. The CDR3 spans 12 residues. The germline V and J ends were trimmed by 3 bases and 4 bases, with 6 bases remaining between them. From germline, CDR1 is MDHEN and CDR2 SYDVKM.

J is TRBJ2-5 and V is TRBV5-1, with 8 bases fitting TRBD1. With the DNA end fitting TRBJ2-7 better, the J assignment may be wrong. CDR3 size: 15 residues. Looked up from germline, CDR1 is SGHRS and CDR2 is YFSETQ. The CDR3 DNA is TGCGCCAGCAGCTTGGGGACAGGGTGGGTCTACGAGCAGTACTTC. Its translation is CASSLGTGWVYEQYF.

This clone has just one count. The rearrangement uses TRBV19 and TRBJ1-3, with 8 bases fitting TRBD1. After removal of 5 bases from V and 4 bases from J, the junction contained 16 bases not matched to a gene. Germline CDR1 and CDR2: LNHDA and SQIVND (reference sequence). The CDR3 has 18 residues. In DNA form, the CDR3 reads TGTGCCAGTAGTGAAACCGGGACAGGCCGTTTCGGAGGAAACACCATATATTTT. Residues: CASSETGTGRFGGNTIYF.

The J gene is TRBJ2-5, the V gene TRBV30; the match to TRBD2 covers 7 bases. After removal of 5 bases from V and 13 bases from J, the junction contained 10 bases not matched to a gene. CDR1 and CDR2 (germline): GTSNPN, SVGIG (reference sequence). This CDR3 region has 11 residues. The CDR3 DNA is TGTGCCTGGGGGGACTACCCCTGGTGGTACTTC. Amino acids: CAWGDYPWWYF.

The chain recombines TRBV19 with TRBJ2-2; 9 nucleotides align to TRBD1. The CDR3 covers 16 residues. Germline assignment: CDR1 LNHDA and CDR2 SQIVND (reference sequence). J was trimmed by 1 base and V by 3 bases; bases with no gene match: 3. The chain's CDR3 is CASSILGQGNTGELFF. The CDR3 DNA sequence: TGTGCCAGTAGTATTTTGGGACAGGGGAACACCGGGGAGCTGTTTTTT. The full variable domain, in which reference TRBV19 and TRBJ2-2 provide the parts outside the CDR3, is DGGITQSPKYLFRKEGQNVTLSCEQNLNHDAMYWYRQDPGQGLRLIYYSQIVNDFQKGDIAEGYSVSREKKESFPLTVTSAQKNPTAFYLCASSILGQGNTGELFFGEGSRLTVL.

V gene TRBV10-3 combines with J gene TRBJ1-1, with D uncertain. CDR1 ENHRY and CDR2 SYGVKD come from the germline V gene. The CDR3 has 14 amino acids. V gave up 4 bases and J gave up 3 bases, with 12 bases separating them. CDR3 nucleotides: TGTGCCATCAGTGTAAGTTCGGCGGACACTGAAGCTTTCTTT. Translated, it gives CAISVSSADTEAFF.

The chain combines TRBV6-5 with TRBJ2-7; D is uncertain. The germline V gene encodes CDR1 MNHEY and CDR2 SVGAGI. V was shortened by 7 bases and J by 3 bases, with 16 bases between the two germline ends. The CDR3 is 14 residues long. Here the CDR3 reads CASTRGPPNYEQYF. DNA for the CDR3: TGTGCCAGCACCCGAGGCCCACCTAACTACGAGCAGTACTTC.

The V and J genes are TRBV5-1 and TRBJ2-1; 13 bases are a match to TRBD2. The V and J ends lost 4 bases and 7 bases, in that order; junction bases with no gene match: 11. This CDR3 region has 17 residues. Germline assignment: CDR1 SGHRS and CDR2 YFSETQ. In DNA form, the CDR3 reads TGCGCCAGCAGCCGATCCTTGGGACTAGCGGGGAGGAATGAGCAGTTCTTC. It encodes CASSRSLGLAGRNEQFF.

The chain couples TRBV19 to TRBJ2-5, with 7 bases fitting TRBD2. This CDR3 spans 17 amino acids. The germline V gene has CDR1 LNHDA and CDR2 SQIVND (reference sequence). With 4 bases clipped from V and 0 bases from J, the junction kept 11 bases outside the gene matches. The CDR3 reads CASSTKAGKTYQETQYF. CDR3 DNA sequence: TGTGCCAGTAGTACGAAAGCGGGAAAGACCTACCAAGAGACCCAGTACTTC. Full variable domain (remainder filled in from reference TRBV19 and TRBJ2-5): DGGITQSPKYLFRKEGQNVTLSCEQNLNHDAMYWYRQDPGQGLRLIYYSQIVNDFQKGDIAEGYSVSREKKESFPLTVTSAQKNPTAFYLCASSTKAGKTYQETQYFGPGTRLLVL.

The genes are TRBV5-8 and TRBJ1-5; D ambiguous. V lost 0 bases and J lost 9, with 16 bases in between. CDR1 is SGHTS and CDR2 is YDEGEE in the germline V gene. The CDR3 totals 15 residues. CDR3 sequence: CASSLEGTNRGPQHF. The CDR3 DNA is TGTGCCAGCAGCTTGGAAGGTACCAATCGGGGGCCCCAGCATTTT.

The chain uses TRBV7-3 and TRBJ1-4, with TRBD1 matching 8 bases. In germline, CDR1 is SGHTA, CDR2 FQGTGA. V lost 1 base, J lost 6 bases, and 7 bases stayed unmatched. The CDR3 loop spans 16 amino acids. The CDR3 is CASSLIYGQGDEKLFF. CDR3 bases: TGTGCCAGCAGCTTAATCTACGGACAGGGAGATGAAAAACTGTTTTTT.

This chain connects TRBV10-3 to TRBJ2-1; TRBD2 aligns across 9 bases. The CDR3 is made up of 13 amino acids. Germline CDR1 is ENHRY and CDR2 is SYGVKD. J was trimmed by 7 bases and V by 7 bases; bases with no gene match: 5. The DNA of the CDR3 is TGTGCCATCACTAGCGGGAATAGGAATGAGCAGTTCTTC. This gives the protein CAITSGNRNEQFF.

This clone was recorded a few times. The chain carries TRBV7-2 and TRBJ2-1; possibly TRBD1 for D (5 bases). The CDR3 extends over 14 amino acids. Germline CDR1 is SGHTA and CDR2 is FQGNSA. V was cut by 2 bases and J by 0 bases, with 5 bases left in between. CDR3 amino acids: CASSLQGSYNEQFF. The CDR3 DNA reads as TGTGCCAGCAGCTTACAGGGCTCCTACAATGAGCAGTTCTTC.

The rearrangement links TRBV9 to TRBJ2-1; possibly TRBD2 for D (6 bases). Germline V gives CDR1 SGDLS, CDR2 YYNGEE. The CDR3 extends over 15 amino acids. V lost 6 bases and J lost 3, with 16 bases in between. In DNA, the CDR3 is TGTGCCAGCATGGATCAGGAGGGAGACTACAATGAGCAGTTCTTC. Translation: CASMDQEGDYNEQFF.

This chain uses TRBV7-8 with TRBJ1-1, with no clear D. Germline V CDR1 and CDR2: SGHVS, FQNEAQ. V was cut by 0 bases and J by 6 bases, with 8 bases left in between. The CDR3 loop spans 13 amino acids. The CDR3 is CASSLALRAEAFF. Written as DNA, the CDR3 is TGTGCCAGCAGCTTAGCGCTCCGCGCTGAAGCTTTCTTT.

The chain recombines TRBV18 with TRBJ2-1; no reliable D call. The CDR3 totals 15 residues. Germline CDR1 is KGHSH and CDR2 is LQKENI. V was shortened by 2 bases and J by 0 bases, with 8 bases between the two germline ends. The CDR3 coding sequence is TGTGCCAGCTCACCAATAAGGAGCTCCTACAATGAGCAGTTCTTC. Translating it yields CASSPIRSSYNEQFF.

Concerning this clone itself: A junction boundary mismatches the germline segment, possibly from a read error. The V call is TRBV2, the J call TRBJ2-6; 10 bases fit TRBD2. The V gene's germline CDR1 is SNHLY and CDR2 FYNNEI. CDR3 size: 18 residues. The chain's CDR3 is CASSRRLAGQPGANGLTF. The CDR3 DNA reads TGTGCCAGCAGCCGACGACTAGCGGGCCAGCCTGGGGCCAACGGCCTGACTTTC.

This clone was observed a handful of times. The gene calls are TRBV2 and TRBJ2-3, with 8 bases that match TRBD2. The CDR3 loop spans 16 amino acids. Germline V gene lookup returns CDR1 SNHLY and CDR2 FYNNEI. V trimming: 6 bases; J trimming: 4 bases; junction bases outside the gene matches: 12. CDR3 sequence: CASSLGGSGTADTQYF. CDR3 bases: TGTGCCAGCAGCTTAGGAGGTAGCGGGACGGCAGATACGCAGTATTTT.

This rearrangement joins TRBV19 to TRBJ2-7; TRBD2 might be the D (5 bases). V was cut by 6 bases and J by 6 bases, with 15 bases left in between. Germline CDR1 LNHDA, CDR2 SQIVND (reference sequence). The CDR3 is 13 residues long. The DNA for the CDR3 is TGTGCCAGTAGCTACCGGGATGATGGCGAGCAGTACTTC. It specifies CASSYRDDGEQYF.

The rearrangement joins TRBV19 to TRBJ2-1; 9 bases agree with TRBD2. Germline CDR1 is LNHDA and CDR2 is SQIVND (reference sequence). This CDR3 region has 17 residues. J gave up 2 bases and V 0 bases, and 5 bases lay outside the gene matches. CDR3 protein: CASSIDRKREAYNEQFF. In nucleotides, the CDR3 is TGTGCCAGTAGTATAGATCGAAAGCGGGAGGCCTACAATGAGCAGTTCTTC. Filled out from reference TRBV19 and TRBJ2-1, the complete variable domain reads DGGITQSPKYLFRKEGQNVTLSCEQNLNHDAMYWYRQDPGQGLRLIYYSQIVNDFQKGDIAEGYSVSREKKESFPLTVTSAQKNPTAFYLCASSIDRKREAYNEQFFGPGTRLTVL.

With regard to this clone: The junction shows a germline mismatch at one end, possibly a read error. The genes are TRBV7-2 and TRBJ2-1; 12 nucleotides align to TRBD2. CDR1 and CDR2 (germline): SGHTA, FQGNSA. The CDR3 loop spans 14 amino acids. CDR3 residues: CASSLAGGPYEQFF. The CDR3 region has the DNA TGTGCCAGCAGCCTAGCGGGAGGGCCTTACGAGCAGTTCTTC.